These 11 T cell receptor beta chains share one sample of origin, sequenced in a study of identical twins. TCRdb used MiXCR to reprocess the 5' RACE reads, holding one entry per CDR3 protein. Here the sample spans approximately 1.8 million distinct CDR3 sequences, roughly a third being singletons. Input material: cord blood. These receptor sequences come from a newborn girl in good health.

The chain carries TRBV27 and TRBJ2-5, with D hard to call. V was cut by 5 bases and J by 1 base, with 17 bases left in between. The CDR3 sequence is 16 residues long. Germline loops: CDR1 MNHEY, CDR2 SMNVEV (reference sequence). For the CDR3, the DNA is TGTGCCAGCAGTGAACACGTTTCCGCACCCCAAGAGACCCAGTACTTC. Translation gives CASSEHVSAPQETQYF.

This clonotype was detected ten times or more. The chain recombines TRBV5-1 with TRBJ2-3; a possible D gene is TRBD2 (6 bases). This CDR3 contains 14 residues. V was shortened by 4 bases and J by 3 bases, with 12 bases between the two germline ends. Looked up from germline, CDR1 is SGHRS and CDR2 is YFSETQ. As DNA, the CDR3 is TGCGCCAGCAGCCCCCTGGGGGGAACAGATACGCAGTATTTT. Translation: CASSPLGGTDTQYF.

The gene calls are TRBV2 and TRBJ2-3, with D tentatively TRBD2 (6 bases). CDR3 size: 14 residues. Per germline, CDR1 SNHLY and CDR2 FYNNEI. Trimming removed 8 bases from V and 4 bases from J, with 16 bases in between. CDR3 amino acids: CASEVRRDADTQYF. Written as DNA, the CDR3 is TGTGCCAGCGAGGTTAGGAGGGACGCAGATACGCAGTATTTT.

This clonotype was seen a handful of times. This chain connects TRBV10-3 to TRBJ2-7; 7 bases match TRBD1. The germline gives CDR1 ENHRY, CDR2 SYGVKD. The CDR3 runs to 14 residues. Losses at the gene ends were 6 bases for V and 0 bases for J; bases not matched to a gene: 5. CDR3 in amino acids: CAIRDRDSSYEQYF. The DNA for the CDR3 is TGTGCCATCAGGGACCGGGACAGCTCCTACGAGCAGTACTTC.

The J gene is TRBJ2-3, the V gene TRBV7-2; 7 nucleotides line up with TRBD2. The CDR3 loop spans 14 amino acids. Germline V gene sequence: CDR1 SGHTA, CDR2 FQGNSA. With V trimmed by 1 base and J by 4 bases, 2 bases remained unmatched. CDR3 bases: TGTGCCAGCAGCTTAGTGCGGGAGTCAGATACGCAGTATTTT. This codes for CASSLVRESDTQYF.

This clonotype came up a few times. The rearrangement uses TRBV3-1 and TRBJ1-5, with a possible D match to TRBD1 (5 bases). V lost 1 base to trimming and J lost 3 bases, with 19 bases between them. The CDR3 is 18 amino acids. Germline lookup yields CDR1 LGHDT and CDR2 YNNKEL (reference sequence). The CDR3 sequence is CASSQGGRGSTSNQPQHF. The CDR3, as DNA: TGTGCCAGCAGCCAAGGGGGCCGGGGGTCAACCTCCAATCAGCCCCAGCATTTT.

The V and J genes are TRBV6-1 and TRBJ1-5; TRBD1 aligns across 7 bases. With 6 bases clipped from V and 5 bases from J, the junction kept 16 bases outside the gene matches. Germline V gene lookup returns CDR1 MNHNS and CDR2 SASEGT. The CDR3 has 17 amino acids. The CDR3 DNA reads TGTGCCAGCAGCGGAAGACGAGACAGGGTCCTTTATCAGCCCCAGCATTTT. It codes for CASSGRRDRVLYQPQHF.

V gene TRBV20-1 combines with J gene TRBJ2-1; 10 positions agree with TRBD2. CDR1 DFQATT and CDR2 SNEGSKA come from the germline V gene (reference sequence). The CDR3 extends over 14 amino acids. This chain's CDR3 is CRPFSGRFKNEQFF. In DNA, the CDR3 is TGCAGGCCCTTTAGCGGGAGGTTTAAGAATGAGCAGTTCTTC.

This clonotype was detected a few times. The rearrangement joins TRBV25-1 to TRBJ1-1, with a possible D match to TRBD1 (6 bases). V shed 7 bases and J shed 4 bases, with 13 bases lying between them. Germline V gene sequence: CDR1 MGHDK, CDR2 SYGVNS. The CDR3 extends over 13 amino acids. As DNA, the CDR3 is TGTGCCAGCACTCCACCGGGGGCCACTGAAGCTTTCTTT. This sequence encodes CASTPPGATEAFF.

This clonotype was detected a few times. This chain links TRBV6-1 with TRBJ1-2; tentative D call: TRBD1 (6 bases). Germline CDR1 reads MNHNS; CDR2 reads SASEGT. CDR3 length: 16 residues. V was trimmed by 3 bases and J by 1 base, leaving 15 bases between them. CDR3 loop: CASSDPGRTVNYGYTF. For the CDR3, the DNA is TGTGCCAGCAGTGACCCGGGACGGACAGTTAACTATGGCTACACCTTC.

The rearrangement uses TRBV5-1 and TRBJ2-1; 11 nucleotides align to TRBD2. Germline V gives CDR1 SGHRS, CDR2 YFSETQ. With V trimmed by 4 bases and J by 5 bases, 5 bases remained unmatched. The CDR3 covers 15 residues. The DNA of the CDR3 is TGCGCCAGCAGCACTTTACTAGCGGGAGACAATGAGCAGTTCTTC. Amino acids: CASSTLLAGDNEQFF.